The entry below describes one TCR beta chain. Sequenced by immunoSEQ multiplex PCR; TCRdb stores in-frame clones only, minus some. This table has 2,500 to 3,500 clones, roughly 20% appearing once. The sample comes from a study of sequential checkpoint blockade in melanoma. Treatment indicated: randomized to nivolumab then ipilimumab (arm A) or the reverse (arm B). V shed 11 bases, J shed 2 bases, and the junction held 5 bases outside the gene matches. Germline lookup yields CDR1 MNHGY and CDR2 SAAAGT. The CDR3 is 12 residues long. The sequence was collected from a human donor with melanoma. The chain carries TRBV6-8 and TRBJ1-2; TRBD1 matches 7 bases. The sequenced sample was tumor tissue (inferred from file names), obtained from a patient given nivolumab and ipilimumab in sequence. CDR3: CAATGQNYGYTF. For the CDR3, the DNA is TGTGCCGCGACGGGACAGAACTATGGCTACACCTTC.